This T cell receptor beta chain was identified in a study of cytomegalovirus exposure and HLA in healthy donors. Whole-study findings and limits: TCR beta sequences reportedly predicted most subjects' HLA-A and HLA-B alleles accurately. Highly shared sequence variants in one cluster were likely a sequencing artifact. CMV serostatus was the only immune exposure information that was available.

A note on this clone: The antigen remains unidentified.

PCR was performed using 60 Vbeta and 13 Jbeta primers. Assay: immunoSEQ multiplex PCR; the TCRdb copy retains only in-frame clones and omits some. The profile covers 240,000 or so clones, with 82% appearing a single time and around 5.4% taken by the ten largest. Sequenced material: PBMCs. This TCR was sampled from a woman between 35 and 50 years old in good health and CMV-seropositive.

CDR3 DNA sequence: TGTGCCAGCTCGCCCACGACTAGCGGGAGCGATGAGCAGTTCTTC. Its protein product is CASSPTTSGSDEQFF. J is TRBJ2-1 and V is TRBV18; 12 nucleotides align to TRBD2. V shed 6 bases, J shed 8 bases, and the junction held 8 bases outside the gene matches. The CDR3 sequence is 15 residues long. CDR1 is KGHSH and CDR2 is LQKENI in the germline V gene. The variable domain in full, completed from reference TRBV18 and TRBJ2-1, reads NAGVMQNPRHLVRRRGQEARLRCSPMKGHSHVYWYRQLPEEGLKFMVYLQKENIIDESGMPKERFSAEFPKEGPSILRIQQVVRGDSAAYFCASSPTTSGSDEQFFGPGTRLTVL.